The 19 T cell receptor beta chains given below trace back to one sample, sequenced in a study of T cell changes during pregnancy in multiple sclerosis. The repertoire was sequenced with immunoSEQ multiplex PCR; TCRdb's copy has only in-frame clones and lacks some. This table has approximately 60,000 clones, around 94% appearing once. This specimen was CD8+ T cells from peripheral blood mononuclear cells, taken in the third trimester of pregnancy. Receptor source: a female donor with multiple sclerosis, enrolled in a pregnancy study.

The chain combines TRBV5-6 with TRBJ2-1; D is possibly TRBD1 (6 bases). The CDR3 has 12 amino acids. Trimming removed 4 bases at V and 8 bases at J, with 10 bases between. Germline CDR1 reads SGHDT; CDR2 reads YYEEEE. CDR3 amino acids: CASSRGGDEQFF. The CDR3 nucleotides are TGTGCCAGCAGCCGAGGGGGAGATGAGCAGTTCTTC.

The chain uses TRBV6-6 and TRBJ2-3, with D possibly matching TRBD2 (6 bases). The CDR3 has 14 residues. The germline V and J ends were trimmed by 7 bases and 5 bases, with 16 bases remaining between them. Germline lookup yields CDR1 MNHNY and CDR2 SVGAGI (reference sequence). The CDR3 loop reads CASTLEGVGDTQYF. CDR3 DNA sequence: TGTGCCAGCACCTTGGAGGGAGTAGGAGATACGCAGTATTTT.

The chain couples TRBV7-9 to TRBJ1-5; 9 nucleotides match TRBD1. V was pared by 5 bases and J by 6 bases, with 8 bases of the junction left unmatched. Germline V gene lookup returns CDR1 SEHNR and CDR2 FQNEAQ (reference sequence). The CDR3 is made up of 15 amino acids. CDR3 region: CASSGGDRDPQPQHF. In DNA, the CDR3 is TGTGCCAGCAGCGGAGGGGACAGGGACCCTCAGCCCCAGCATTTT.

The chain recombines TRBV30 with TRBJ2-5; TRBD1 aligns across 7 bases. The V gene's germline CDR1 is GTSNPN and CDR2 SVGIG (reference sequence). The CDR3 has 14 residues. V shed 2 bases, J shed 2 bases, and the junction held 5 bases outside the gene matches. The DNA for the CDR3 is TGTGCCTGGAGTCCGACAGGGCGTCAAGAGACCCAGTACTTC. Translated: CAWSPTGRQETQYF.

CDR3 nucleotide sequence: TGTGCCAGCAGCAAGGGACAGGATGAAAAACTGTTTTTT. It translates to CASSKGQDEKLFF. This rearrangement joins TRBV5-4 to TRBJ1-4; TRBD1 matches 8 bases. The CDR3 is 13 residues long. Losses at the gene ends were 4 bases for V and 6 bases for J; bases not matched to a gene: 2. Per the germline V gene, CDR1 is SGHNT and CDR2 is YYREEE (reference sequence). The full variable domain, completed using reference TRBV5-4 and TRBJ1-4, is ETGVTQSPTHLIKTRGQQVTLRCSSQSGHNTVSWYQQALGQGPQFIFQYYREEENGRGNFPPRFSGLQFPNYSSELNVNALELDDSALYLCASSKGQDEKLFFGSGTQLSVL.

The chain has TRBV4-1 and TRBJ1-1; the D is unclear. Germline V gene lookup returns CDR1 MGHRA and CDR2 YSYEKL. Trimming took 0 bases from V and 11 from J, leaving 13 bases between them. The CDR3 consists of 13 residues. DNA of the CDR3: TGCGCCAGCAGCCAAGAATTCGTCCCGGGGGCTTTCTTT. Protein product: CASSQEFVPGAFF.

CDR3 residues: CASSLSPGTGANTEAFF. CDR3 DNA: TGTGCCAGCAGTTTATCCCCCGGGACAGGAGCGAACACTGAAGCTTTCTTT. The chain uses TRBV27 and TRBJ1-1; 8 nucleotides align to TRBD1. Germline loops: CDR1 MNHEY, CDR2 SMNVEV (reference sequence). The CDR3 consists of 17 residues. V lost 0 bases, J lost 1 base, and 7 bases stayed unmatched.

This chain links TRBV28 with TRBJ1-1; 8 positions agree with TRBD1. The CDR3 totals 16 residues. J was trimmed by 4 bases and V by 3 bases; bases with no gene match: 10. CDR1 is MDHEN and CDR2 is SYDVKM in the germline V gene. The CDR3 region is CASSLDRAGWGTEAFF. The CDR3 DNA sequence: TGTGCCAGCAGTTTGGACAGGGCGGGGTGGGGCACTGAAGCTTTCTTT.

V gene TRBV5-1 combines with J gene TRBJ1-1; 11 bases match TRBD1. Germline assignment: CDR1 SGHRS and CDR2 YFSETQ. This CDR3 region has 15 residues. Trimming at V came to 4 bases and at J to 5 bases, leaving 7 bases not matched to a gene. The CDR3 protein is CASSPGTGGNTEAFF. The CDR3 nucleotides are TGCGCCAGCAGCCCGGGGACAGGGGGGAATACTGAAGCTTTCTTT.

The chain joins TRBV6-5 to TRBJ1-4, with TRBD1 as a possible D gene (6 bases). Germline V gives CDR1 MNHEY, CDR2 SVGAGI. The CDR3 spans 15 residues. Deletions cut 4 bases from V and 2 bases from J, with 11 bases between. CDR3 DNA sequence: TGTGCCAGCAGTTCGCAGGGGCACACTAATGAAAAACTGTTTTTT. This codes for CASSSQGHTNEKLFF.

J is TRBJ2-4 and V is TRBV13; TRBD2 matches 12 bases. The CDR3 runs to 17 residues. V trimming: 4 bases; J trimming: 2 bases; junction bases outside the gene matches: 6. CDR1 is PRHDT, CDR2 FYEKMQ, per germline (reference sequence). CDR3 residues: CASSYLAGGDPKNIQYF. CDR3 DNA: TGTGCCAGCAGCTACCTAGCGGGAGGGGATCCCAAAAACATTCAGTACTTC.

Only one count was recorded for this clone. V gene TRBV25-1 combines with J gene TRBJ2-1, with D hard to call. This CDR3 comprises 10 residues. Germline V gives CDR1 MGHDK, CDR2 SYGVNS. Trimming stripped 5 bases from V and 7 bases from J, with 3 bases between. The CDR3 nucleotides are TGTGCCAGCAGTTTAAATGAGCAGTTCTTC. Its translation: CASSLNEQFF.

The chain recombines TRBV9 with TRBJ2-3, with TRBD2 matching over 13 bases. CDR3 length: 17 residues. V shed 0 bases, J shed 2 bases, and the junction held 3 bases outside the gene matches. The germline gives CDR1 SGDLS, CDR2 YYNGEE. The CDR3 nucleotides read TGTGCCAGCAGCGTAGATACTAGCGGGAGGGCCACAGATACGCAGTATTTT. It encodes CASSVDTSGRATDTQYF. Complete variable domain (other parts from reference TRBV9 and TRBJ2-3): DSGVTQTPKHLITATGQRVTLRCSPRSGDLSVYWYQQSLDQGLQFLIQYYNGEERAKGNILERFSAQQFPDLHSELNLSSLELGDSALYFCASSVDTSGRATDTQYFGPGTRLTVL.

The chain combines TRBV10-2 with TRBJ2-7; TRBD2 agrees at 10 bases. Germline CDR1 and CDR2: WSHSY and SAAADI. Trimming cost V 5 bases and J 0 bases; bases outside gene matches: 1. The CDR3 is 14 residues long. The CDR3 spells CASSSSGSSYEQYF. Written as DNA, the CDR3 is TGCGCCAGCAGTTCTAGCGGGAGCTCCTACGAGCAGTACTTC.

The chain carries TRBV28 and TRBJ1-1; perhaps TRBD1 as D (6 bases). Germline CDR1 MDHEN, CDR2 SYDVKM. This CDR3 region has 15 residues. Trimming removed 5 bases from V and 0 bases from J, with 13 bases in between. The CDR3 bases are TGTGCCAGCAGTCTCCGACAGGAACTGAACACTGAAGCTTTCTTT. It specifies CASSLRQELNTEAFF.

The V gene is TRBV9, the J gene TRBJ2-7; possibly TRBD2 for D (6 bases). The CDR3 is made up of 13 amino acids. The germline CDR1 and CDR2 sequences are SGDLS and YYNGEE. V lost 4 bases to trimming and J lost 6 bases, with 14 bases between them. The CDR3 coding sequence is TGTGCCAGCAGCTCCGGGAGCTGGGGCGAGCAGTACTTC. Its translation is CASSSGSWGEQYF.

The rearrangement uses TRBV5-4 and TRBJ1-2, with D possibly matching TRBD1 (5 bases). Between the trimmed V and J ends, which lost 0 bases and 10 bases, there was a span of 16 bases. This CDR3 has 14 residues. Germline assignment: CDR1 SGHNT and CDR2 YYREEE (reference sequence). The CDR3: CASSLAGGGRDYTF. The CDR3 region has the DNA TGTGCCAGCAGCTTGGCTGGGGGGGGAAGGGACTACACCTTC.

The V call is TRBV21-1, the J call TRBJ2-5; the DNA was not used to check the table's D call, TRBD2. TRBV21-1 corresponds to a pseudogene. This CDR3 region has 17 residues. DNA of the CDR3: TGTGCCAGCAGCAAAGAGGAAGGCAGGGAGGATGGAAAGACCCAGTACTTC. It codes for CASSKEEGREDGKTQYF.

The chain recombines TRBV7-9 with TRBJ1-1; the match to TRBD1 covers 8 bases. Per the germline V gene, CDR1 is SEHNR and CDR2 is FQNEAQ (reference sequence). The CDR3 has 15 amino acids. Trimming removed 5 bases from V and 5 bases from J; junction bases left unmatched: 10. CDR3 nucleotides: TGTGCCAGCAGCCCCCAGGACAGGGTTCAGACTGAAGCTTTCTTT. It encodes CASSPQDRVQTEAFF.